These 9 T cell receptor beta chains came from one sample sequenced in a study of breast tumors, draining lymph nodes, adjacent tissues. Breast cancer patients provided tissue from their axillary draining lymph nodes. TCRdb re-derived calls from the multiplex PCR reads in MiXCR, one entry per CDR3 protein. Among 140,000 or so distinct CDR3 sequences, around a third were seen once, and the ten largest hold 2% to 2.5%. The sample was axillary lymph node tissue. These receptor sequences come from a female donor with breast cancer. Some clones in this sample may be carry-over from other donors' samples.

For the CDR3, the DNA is TGTGCCAGCAGCAGTACTAGCGGGGAGCTGTTTTTT. Its translation: CASSSTSGELFF. The rearrangement joins TRBV7-3 to TRBJ2-2; tentatively, D is TRBD2 (5 bases). V was trimmed by 5 bases and J by 7 bases, leaving 8 bases between them. In germline, CDR1 is SGHTA, CDR2 FQGTGA. The CDR3 runs 12 residues.

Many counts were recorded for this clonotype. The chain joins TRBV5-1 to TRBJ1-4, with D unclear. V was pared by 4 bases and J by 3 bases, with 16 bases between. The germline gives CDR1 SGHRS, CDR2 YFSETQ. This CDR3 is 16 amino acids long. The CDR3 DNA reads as TGCGCCAGCAGCCCCGGACGGTCGGGAGCTAATGAAAAACTGTTTTTT. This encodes CASSPGRSGANEKLFF.

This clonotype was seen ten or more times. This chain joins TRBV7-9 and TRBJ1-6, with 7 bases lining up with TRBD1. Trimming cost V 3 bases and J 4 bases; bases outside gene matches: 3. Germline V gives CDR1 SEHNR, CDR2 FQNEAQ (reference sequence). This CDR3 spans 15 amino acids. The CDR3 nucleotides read TGTGCCAGCAGCTTCGGGACAGCATATAATTCACCCCTCCACTTT. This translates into CASSFGTAYNSPLHF.

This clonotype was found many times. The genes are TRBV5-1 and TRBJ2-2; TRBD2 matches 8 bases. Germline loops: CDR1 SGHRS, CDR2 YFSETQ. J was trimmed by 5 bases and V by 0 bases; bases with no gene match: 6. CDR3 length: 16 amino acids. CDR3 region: CASSLVAGLITGELFF. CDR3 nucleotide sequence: TGCGCCAGCAGCTTGGTAGCGGGATTGATAACCGGGGAGCTGTTTTTT. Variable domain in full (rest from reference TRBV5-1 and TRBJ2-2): KAGVTQTPRYLIKTRGQQVTLSCSPISGHRSVSWYQQTPGQGLQFLFEYFSETQRNKGNFPGRFSGRQFSNSRSEMNVSTLELGDSALYLCASSLVAGLITGELFFGEGSRLTVL.

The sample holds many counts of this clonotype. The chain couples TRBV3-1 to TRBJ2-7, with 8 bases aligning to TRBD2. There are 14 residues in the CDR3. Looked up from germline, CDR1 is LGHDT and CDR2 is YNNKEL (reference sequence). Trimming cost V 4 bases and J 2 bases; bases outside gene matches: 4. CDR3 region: CASSPGLETYEQYV. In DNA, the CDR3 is TGTGCCAGCAGCCCGGGACTAGAAACCTACGAGCAGTACGTC.

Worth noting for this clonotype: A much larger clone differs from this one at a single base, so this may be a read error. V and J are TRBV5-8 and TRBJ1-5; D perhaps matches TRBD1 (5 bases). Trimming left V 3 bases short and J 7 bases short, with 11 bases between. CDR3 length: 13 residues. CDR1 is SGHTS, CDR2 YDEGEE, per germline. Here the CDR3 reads CASSSLQAQPQHF. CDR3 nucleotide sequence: TGTGCCAGCAGCTCCCTACAGGCGCAGCCCCAGCATTTT.

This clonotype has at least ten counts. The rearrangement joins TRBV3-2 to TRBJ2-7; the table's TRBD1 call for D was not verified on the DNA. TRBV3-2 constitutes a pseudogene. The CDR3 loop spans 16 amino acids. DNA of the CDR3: TGTGCCAGCAGCCTACTAATAGGGGGCAGCGCCTACGAGCAGTACGTC. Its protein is CASSLLIGGSAYEQYV.

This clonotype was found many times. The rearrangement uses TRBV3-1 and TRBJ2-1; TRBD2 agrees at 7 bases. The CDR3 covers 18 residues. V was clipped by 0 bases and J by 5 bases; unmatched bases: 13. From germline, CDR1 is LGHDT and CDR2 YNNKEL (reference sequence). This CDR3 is CASSQDPGGSNPHNEQFF. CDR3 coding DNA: TGTGCCAGCAGCCAAGATCCCGGGGGGTCCAACCCTCACAATGAGCAGTTCTTC.

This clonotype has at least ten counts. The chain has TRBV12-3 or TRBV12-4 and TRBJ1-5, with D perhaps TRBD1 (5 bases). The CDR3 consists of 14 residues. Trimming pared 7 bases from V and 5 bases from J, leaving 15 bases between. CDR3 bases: TGTGCCAGCACCTCGACAGATCAGGATCAGCCCCAGCATTTT. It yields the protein CASTSTDQDQPQHF.